The clone carrying this T cell receptor (beta chain) was seen just once. TCRdb keeps only in-frame clones here, not all; method: immunoSEQ multiplex PCR. The repertoire includes around 52,000 clones, about four fifths of them detected once, and roughly 4.8% sits in the top ten. V was trimmed by 4 bases and J by 3 bases, leaving 10 bases between them. CDR1 and CDR2 (germline): SGHRS, YFSETQ. The CDR3 has 13 amino acids. This entry comes from a study of blood T cell repertoires in COVID-19. For the study at large: In each case, the material was cDNA or gDNA derived from T cells, B-cell-depleted T cells, or PBMCs.

The sequence came from a human donor in a cohort sampled during active COVID-19. The sequencing input was peripheral blood. The V gene is TRBV5-1, the J gene TRBJ1-2, with D perhaps TRBD1 (5 bases). The CDR3 sequence: CASSLDSYYGYTF. CDR3 nucleotide sequence: TGCGCCAGCAGCCTCGACAGTTACTATGGCTACACCTTC.